The clone carrying this T cell receptor beta chain was seen a few times. Its antigen remains unknown. The junction had 15 bases not matched to a gene; V was cut back by 3 bases and J by 6 bases. Germline-derived CDR1 and CDR2 are SGHAT and FQNNGV. The CDR3 covers 18 residues. TCRdb called the reads again in MiXCR, with one record for every CDR3 protein. The sample gives approximately 500,000 distinct CDR3 sequences, 26% of which show up once; roughly 13% is in the top ten. This record belongs to a study of T cell repertoires in cytomegalovirus infection. Study-wide context: It was the public TCR beta signatures that indicated both CMV infection and matching HLA type.

Study-wide points: HLA-C-restricted TCR beta clonotypes specific for CMV led the ex vivo response. The study identified carriers of CMV plus the relevant HLA from cumulative public TCR beta family frequency.

The receptor's source is a human donor in good health (CMV status not recorded). Some clones in this sample may be carry-over from other donors' samples. The sample taken for sequencing was PBMCs. This chain links TRBV11-2 with TRBJ2-7, with 12 bases fitting TRBD2. In nucleotides, the CDR3 is TGTGCCAGCAGCTTGGACGGGACTAGCGGGCTCCCAGGGCGCGAGCAGTACTTC. Translation: CASSLDGTSGLPGREQYF.